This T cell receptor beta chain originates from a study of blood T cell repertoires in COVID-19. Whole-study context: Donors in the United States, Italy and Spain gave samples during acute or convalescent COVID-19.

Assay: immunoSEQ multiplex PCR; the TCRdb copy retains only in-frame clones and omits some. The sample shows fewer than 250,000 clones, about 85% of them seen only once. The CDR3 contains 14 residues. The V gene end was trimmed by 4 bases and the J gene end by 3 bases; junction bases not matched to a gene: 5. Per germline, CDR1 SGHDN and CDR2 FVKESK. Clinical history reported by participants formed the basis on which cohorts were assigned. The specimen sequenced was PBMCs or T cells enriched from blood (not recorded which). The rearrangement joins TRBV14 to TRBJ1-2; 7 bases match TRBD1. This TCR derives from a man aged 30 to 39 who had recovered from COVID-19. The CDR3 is CASSRQGRHYGYTF. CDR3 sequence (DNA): TGTGCCAGCAGCCGACAGGGTAGGCACTATGGCTACACCTTC.